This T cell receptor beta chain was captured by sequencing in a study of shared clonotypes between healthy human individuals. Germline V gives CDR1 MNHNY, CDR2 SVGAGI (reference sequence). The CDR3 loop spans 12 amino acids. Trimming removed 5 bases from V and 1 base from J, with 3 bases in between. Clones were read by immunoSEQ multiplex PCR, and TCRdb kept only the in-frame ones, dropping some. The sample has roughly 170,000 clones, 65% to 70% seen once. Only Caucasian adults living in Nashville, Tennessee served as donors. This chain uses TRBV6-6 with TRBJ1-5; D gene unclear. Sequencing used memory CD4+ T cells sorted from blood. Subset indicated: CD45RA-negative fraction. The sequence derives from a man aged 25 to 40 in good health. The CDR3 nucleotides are TGTGCCAGCAGTAAGAGCAATCAGCCCCAGCATTTT. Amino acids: CASSKSNQPQHF.